This TCR beta chain was found in a study of cytomegalovirus exposure and HLA in healthy donors. The ends were cut back, 7 bases at V and 4 bases at J, with 13 bases in the middle. The CDR3 spans 13 residues. The germline V gene has CDR1 MNHEY and CDR2 SVGAGI. With 60 Vbeta and 13 Jbeta primers, the PCR was carried out. Profiling relied on immunoSEQ multiplex PCR, and the TCRdb table lists in-frame clones only, not all of them. The data contain about 140,000 clones, 75% to 90% of them singletons. This sequence joins TRBV6-5 and TRBJ2-5; no clear D. The sequence derives from a woman between 45 and 60 years old in good health and CMV-seropositive. Sequencing input: PBMCs. This chain's CDR3 is CASTPSILETQYF. In DNA, the CDR3 is TGTGCCAGCACCCCTAGTATTTTAGAGACCCAGTACTTC.